This T cell receptor beta chain was observed in a study of response to subunit inactivated influenza vaccine. Only a few counts were recorded for this clonotype. This CDR3 comprises 14 residues. Germline CDR1 and CDR2: SGHTA and FQGNSA. Trimming took 5 bases from V and 6 from J, leaving 15 bases between them. One entry per CDR3 protein, called by TCRdb with MiXCR from the RT-PCR reads. This sample has about 780,000 distinct CDR3 sequences, with roughly 20% found just once. Here the sequenced sample was PBMCs from blood, taken 4 to 6 days after vaccination. The receptor was derived from a man in his fifties or sixties who received an inactivated influenza vaccine. This chain links TRBV7-2 with TRBJ2-3; a possible D gene is TRBD1 (6 bases). The CDR3 coding sequence is TGTGCCAGCAGCCGTAACTCAGGGGCGGATACGCAGTATTTT. Its translation is CASSRNSGADTQYF.